Following are 2 T cell receptor beta chains from one sample sequenced in a study of beta chain features in type 1 diabetes. The entirety of the isolated RNA underwent reverse transcription, so expressed TCRB transcripts were sequenced. Generated by immunoSEQ multiplex PCR, the TCRdb table keeps only in-frame clones and is missing some. Here the sample spans 810,000 or so clones, about a sixth being singletons. Sequencing was performed on naive CD4+ T cells from blood. The receptors here all came from a woman under 30 in good health.

The J gene is TRBJ2-1, the V gene TRBV19; no firm D call. The germline CDR1 and CDR2 sequences are LNHDA and SQIVND (reference sequence). The CDR3 contains 13 residues. Trimming stripped 2 bases from V and 3 bases from J, with 5 bases between. CDR3 sequence: CASSISGYNEQFF. The DNA for the CDR3 is TGTGCCAGTAGTATATCGGGCTACAATGAGCAGTTCTTC.

This chain uses TRBV2 with TRBJ2-5; TRBD2 is a possible D gene (6 bases). The CDR3 extends over 16 amino acids. The germline V gene has CDR1 SNHLY and CDR2 FYNNEI. Trimming pared 0 bases from V and 7 bases from J, leaving 18 bases between. This CDR3 reads CASSEAIREQRGTQYF. The DNA of the CDR3 is TGTGCCAGCAGTGAAGCGATACGGGAGCAACGGGGGACCCAGTACTTC.